This T cell receptor (beta chain) was identified during a study of blood T cells in healthy people across ages. Study-level background: For every two T cells, template switching captured about one barcoded beta molecule.

This clonotype was seen ten or more times. The target antigen is unknown. Trimming at V came to 0 bases and at J to 3 bases, leaving 10 bases not matched to a gene. There are 17 residues in the CDR3. Germline V gene data show CDR1 as DFQATT and CDR2 as SNEGSKA (reference sequence). Combining a sample-barcoded 5' primer with a J-beta primer mix, a second PCR ran for 7 to 11 cycles. Each CDR3 protein gets one entry after TCRdb re-called the 5' RACE reads with MiXCR. The sample holds approximately 800,000 distinct CDR3 sequences, about 56% seen once. Findings and limits, study-wide: There was a strong correlation between TCR beta diversity and naive T cell percentage. Considered underestimates were the diversity estimates obtained from one million T cells.

This clonotype was obtained from a man between 40 and 49 years old in good health. This rearrangement joins TRBV20-1 to TRBJ2-2, with 7 bases identical to TRBD2. The specimen sequenced was blood. CDR3 coding DNA: TGCAGTGCTAGAGATGAGGTAGCGGGCCCTGACACCGGGGAGCTGTTTTTT. The encoded protein is CSARDEVAGPDTGELFF.